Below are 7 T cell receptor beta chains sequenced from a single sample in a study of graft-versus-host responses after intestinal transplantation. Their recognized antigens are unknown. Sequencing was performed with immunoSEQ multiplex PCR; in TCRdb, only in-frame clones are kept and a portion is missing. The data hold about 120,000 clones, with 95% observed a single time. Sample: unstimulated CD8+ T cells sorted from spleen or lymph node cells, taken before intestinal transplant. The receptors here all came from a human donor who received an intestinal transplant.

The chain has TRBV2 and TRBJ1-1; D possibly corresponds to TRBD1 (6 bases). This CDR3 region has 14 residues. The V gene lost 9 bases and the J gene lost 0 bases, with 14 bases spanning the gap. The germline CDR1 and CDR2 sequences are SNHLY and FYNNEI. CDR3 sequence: CARTRGTMNTEAFF. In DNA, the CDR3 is TGTGCCAGGACCAGGGGAACAATGAACACTGAAGCTTTCTTT. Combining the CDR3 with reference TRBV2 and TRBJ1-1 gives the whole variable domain EPEVTQTPSHQVTQMGQEVILRCVPISNHLYFYWYRQILGQKVEFLVSFYNNEISEKSEIFDDQFSVERPDGSNFTLKIRSTKLEDSAMYFCARTRGTMNTEAFFGQGTRLTVV.

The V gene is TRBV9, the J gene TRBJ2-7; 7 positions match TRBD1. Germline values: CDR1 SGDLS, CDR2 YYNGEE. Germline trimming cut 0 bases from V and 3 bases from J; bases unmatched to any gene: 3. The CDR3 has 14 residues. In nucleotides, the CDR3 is TGTGCCAGCAGCGTAGCCGGGACAGACTACGAGCAGTACTTC. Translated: CASSVAGTDYEQYF.

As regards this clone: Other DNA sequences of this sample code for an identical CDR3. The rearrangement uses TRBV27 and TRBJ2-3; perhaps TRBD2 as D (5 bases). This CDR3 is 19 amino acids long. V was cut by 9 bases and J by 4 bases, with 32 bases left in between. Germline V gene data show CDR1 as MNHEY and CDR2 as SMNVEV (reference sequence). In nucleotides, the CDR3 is TGTGCCAGTAGTCCCCTCCTCATTCGCCGGGGAGCGGACGCAGATACGCAGTATTTT. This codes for CASSPLLIRRGADADTQYF.

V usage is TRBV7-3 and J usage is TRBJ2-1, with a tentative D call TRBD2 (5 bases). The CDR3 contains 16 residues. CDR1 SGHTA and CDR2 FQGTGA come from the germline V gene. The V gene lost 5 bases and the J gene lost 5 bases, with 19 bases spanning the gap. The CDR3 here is CASSPQSSLAHNEQFF. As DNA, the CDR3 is TGTGCCAGCAGCCCCCAAAGCTCCCTAGCCCACAATGAGCAGTTCTTC.

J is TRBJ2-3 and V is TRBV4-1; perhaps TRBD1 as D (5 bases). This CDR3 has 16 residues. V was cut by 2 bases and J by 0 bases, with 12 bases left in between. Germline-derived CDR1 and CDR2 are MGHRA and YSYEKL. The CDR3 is CASSQQYRSSTDTQYF. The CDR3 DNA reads TGCGCCAGCAGCCAACAGTACAGGTCTAGCACAGATACGCAGTATTTT.

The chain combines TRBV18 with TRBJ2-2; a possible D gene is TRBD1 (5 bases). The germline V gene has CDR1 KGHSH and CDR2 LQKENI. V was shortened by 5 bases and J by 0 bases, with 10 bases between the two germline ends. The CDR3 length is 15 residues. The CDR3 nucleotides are TGTGCCAGCTCATATACAGGTTCGAACACCGGGGAGCTGTTTTTT. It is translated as CASSYTGSNTGELFF.

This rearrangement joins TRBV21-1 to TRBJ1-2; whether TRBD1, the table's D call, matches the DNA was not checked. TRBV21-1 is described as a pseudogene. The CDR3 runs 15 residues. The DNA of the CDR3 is TGTGCCAGCAGCAAGAGAAACGGACATGTAGATGGCTACACCTTC. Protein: CASSKRNGHVDGYTF.